This T cell receptor beta chain was recorded in a study of blood T cell repertoires in COVID-19 (dated by TCRdb to 2020 to 2022). The study in broad terms: The collaborator samples originated in the United States, Italy and Spain and spanned the acute and convalescent phases of COVID-19. A freely available public database, intended as a resource for researchers studying the immune response to SARS-CoV-2, is where the repertoires were released. Where available, HLA class I and class II types were obtained from metadata supplied by the sample provider rather than from assay-based typing. The prospective study material was composed of cDNA or gDNA derived from T cells, B-cell-depleted T cells, or PBMCs. The samples were drawn from the first 160 participants of the ongoing ImmuneRACE study and from 1,254 subjects provided by 6 global collaborators. Sample metadata almost always included a de-identified subject ID, COVID-19 status, age in years and sex. Subjects who had been exposed to COVID-19, were actively infected with it, or had recovered from it provided the deeply sampled blood TCRbeta repertoires that made up the dataset. What the study reported, not specific to this receptor: How much clinical and demographic metadata was included differed by source and by participant, and the metadata was provided uncurated.

One collaborating source in Seattle enrolled patients during active infection and followed them longitudinally through the course of disease. Collaborating institutions collected whole blood in K2EDTA tubes following their own protocols. For TCRbeta analysis, collaborator samples were shipped as frozen whole blood, as isolated PBMCs, or as DNA extracted from either sample type. To note about this clone: No cognate antigen has been identified for it. No qualities accompany the bases; no much larger clone lies one base away.

The germline V and J ends show losses of 11 bases and 10 bases respectively, and no gene match explains 8 bases of the junction. Reading from cysteine to phenylalanine, the CDR3 counts 13 amino acids. The CDR3 DNA has 39 bases and is translated from base 1. Per the germline V gene, ENHRY is the CDR1 and SYGVKD is the CDR2. TCRbeta CDR3 regions were amplified from genomic DNA by means of the immunoSEQ Assay, a bias-controlled multiplex PCR. For the original study's pipeline: The number of nucleated cells in each sample was estimated by amplification of reference gene primers within the assay. To quantify the absolute abundance of each unique TCRbeta CDR3 rearrangement, sequence reads were collapsed and filtered. Productive Simpson clonality was computed per sample as the square root of Simpson's diversity index over productive rearrangements. Held by TCRdb, this immuneACCESS table contains in-frame sequences only and omits some clones. Under half of the omission traces to an unresolved V gene where checked; the cause of the rest is unknown. V and J calls and clone size are copied from that table; D and trimming were computed from the DNA. For this sample the table gives 300,000 or so clones, of which about 89% were detected only once. The ten largest clones add up to approximately 2% of the sample.

The sample was peripheral blood. The sequence derives from a woman aged 25 to 45 with COVID-19, enrolled during active disease. This sequence uses TRBV10-3 and TRBJ2-1; 13 junctional bases match TRBD2. The sequence in DNA is TGTGCCGTCTCTCCGGGACTAGCGGGAGAGCAGTTCTTC. Protein translation: CAVSPGLAGEQFF.